The clone carrying this TCR beta chain was seen ten or more times. Its antigen is unknown. Unique molecular identifiers were linked by the library to individual cDNA molecules. How the authors handled the data: Per-sample TCR counts ranged from about 20,000 to 690,600, median around 96,000. Each CDR3 protein gets one entry after TCRdb re-called the RACE reads with MiXCR. V and J calls and clone size were set by TCRdb, not the authors. The sample yields some 120,000 distinct CDR3 sequences, around 8.3% seen once. The time point: healthy volunteer bleed at 2 weeks. The total RNA was obtained from whole blood that was not fractionated. The sample originates from a study of human T cells and chemical hapten exposure. Background on the study: Mainly, slight library volume differences in the pool made TCR yields vary.

Study results and caveats: TCRs at high frequency, those above 1 in 1000, did not change with DPC sensitization.

Sequenced sample: whole blood. The source is a male donor in good health. Some clones in this sample may be carry-over from other donors' samples.

CDR3 DNA: TGTGCTAGTGGTTTGGTAATTACTCAGCCCCAGCATTTT. Its translation is CASGLVITQPQHF. The chain combines TRBV12-5 with TRBJ1-5; D remains unclear. V gave up 0 bases and J gave up 6 bases, with 6 bases separating them. Germline assignment: CDR1 LGHNT and CDR2 FRNRAP. The CDR3 length is 13 residues.